This record concerns one T cell receptor (beta chain) sequence. The second PCR ran roughly 7 to 12 cycles with a sample-barcoded 5' primer and J-beta primers. Every single cDNA molecule received a tag from a template-switch adaptor with 12 random nucleotides. Each CDR3 protein is one row after TCRdb ran MiXCR on the 5' RACE reads. The sample consists of more than 1.4 million distinct CDR3 sequences, approximately 40% of them appearing once. This entry is derived from a study of blood T cells in healthy people across ages. Study at large: The template switching approach captured approximately one barcoded beta molecule for every two T cells.

CDR1 and CDR2 from the germline V gene are SGHDT and YYEEEE. This CDR3 region has 15 residues. Unmatched junction bases numbered 5, after V lost 1 base and J lost 6 bases. The specimen was blood. This TCR came from a woman aged 18-29 years in good health. This chain links TRBV5-6 with TRBJ2-1, with 9 bases that match TRBD2. Here the CDR3 DNA reads TGTGCCAGCAGCTTGAAGGGACTAGCCGTCAATGAGCAGTTCTTC. Its protein product is CASSLKGLAVNEQFF.